The clone carrying this T cell receptor (beta chain) was found a few times. The antigen is undetermined. These data are taken from a study of beta chain features in type 1 diabetes. The CDR3 has 13 amino acids. V was cut by 0 bases and J by 6 bases, with 11 bases left in between. Germline CDR1 is GTSNPN and CDR2 is SVGIG (reference sequence). Reverse transcribing all isolated RNA meant expressed TCRB transcripts were sequenced. About 3.57 million reads per sample were averaged for naive, central memory and regulatory samples. Generated by immunoSEQ multiplex PCR, the TCRdb table keeps only in-frame clones and is missing some. The sample gives about 170,000 clones, approximately 8.1% of which show up once; approximately 0.5% is in the top ten. Every participating donor gave one draw, a heparinised blood sample averaging around 120 mL. Staining for CD45RO/CCR7/CD25/CD127/CD95/CD27 allowed sorting of CD4+ naive, central memory, regulatory and stem cell-like memory cells.

Study-level findings and limits: Patients with type 1 diabetes showed fewer VDJ junction insertions and more deletions. Type 1 diabetes patients had TCRB CDR3s that were shorter (moderately but significantly so) in all four CD4+ subsets.

This TCR came from a man between 18 and 29 years old with type 1 diabetes. The gene calls are TRBV30 and TRBJ1-1; D may be TRBD1 (6 bases). Sequencing was carried out using central memory CD4+ T cells from blood. DNA of the CDR3: TGTGCCTGGAGTGTCGGGGGGGCGGCTGAAGCTTTCTTT. As protein: CAWSVGGAAEAFF.